The sequence of this T cell receptor beta chain was determined in a study of blood T cell repertoires in COVID-19. Overall study: The cDNA or gDNA used as material had been derived from T cells, B-cell-depleted T cells, or PBMCs.

This table comes from immunoSEQ multiplex PCR, and its TCRdb copy is limited to in-frame clones, with some not included. This sample has about 110,000 clones, with 76% found just once. Germline-derived CDR1 and CDR2 are SGHRS and YFSETQ. CDR3 length: 14 residues. V was cut by 0 bases and J by 4 bases, with 10 bases left in between. The sample consisted of peripheral blood. The chain uses TRBV5-1 and TRBJ1-2; D ambiguous. The TCR was taken from a man older than 75 with COVID-19, enrolled during active disease. The CDR3 bases are TGCGCCAGCAGCTTGGGGGCGCAGCTCTATGGCTACACCTTC. This sequence encodes CASSLGAQLYGYTF. The full variable domain, in which reference TRBV5-1 and TRBJ1-2 provide the parts outside the CDR3, is KAGVTQTPRYLIKTRGQQVTLSCSPISGHRSVSWYQQTPGQGLQFLFEYFSETQRNKGNFPGRFSGRQFSNSRSEMNVSTLELGDSALYLCASSLGAQLYGYTFGSGTRLTVV.